This TCR beta chain was sequenced during a study of T cell repertoires in cytomegalovirus infection. About the research overall: Epitope selection comprised recently identified HLA-C-restricted CMV epitopes and well-studied HLA-B-restricted CMV epitopes. Based on public TCR beta signatures, there were indications of CMV infection and of a matching HLA type.

Study-level results: Dominating the ex vivo response were HLA-C-restricted CMV-specific TCR beta clonotypes.

Concerning this clonotype itself: Its cognate antigen is unknown.

TCRdb re-called the reads with MiXCR, one entry per CDR3 protein. The sample shows around 69,000 distinct CDR3 sequences, roughly 20% of them seen only once. Germline V gives CDR1 MNHEY, CDR2 SMNVEV (reference sequence). The CDR3 contains 11 residues. V lost 8 bases and J lost 5, with 9 bases in between. This clonotype was obtained from a human donor in good health (CMV status not recorded). Some clones in this sample may be carry-over from other donors' samples. The chain couples TRBV27 to TRBJ1-1; D uncertain. The sequencing here drew on CD8+ T cells from cultured PBMCs, taken from culture after CMV antigen stimulation. DNA of the CDR3: TGTGCCAGCGGAAGGTGGACTGAAGCTTTCTTT. This encodes CASGRWTEAFF.